The 13 T cell receptor beta chains below all came from one sample that was sequenced in a study of CD8+ T cells in alopecia areata. The treatment: oral pan-JAK inhibitor, 5-10 mg twice daily. Extracted from the samples, RNA was reverse transcribed into cDNA to serve as the sequencing template. Profiled with immunoSEQ multiplex PCR; TCRdb holds only in-frame clones, not every one. This sample carries 150,000 or so clones, less than 70% of them seen once, and the ten largest clones take 0.91%. Source: CD4+ T cells sorted from blood, taken at week 4, from a patient treated with tofacitinib. These TCRs come from a human donor with alopecia areata.

This chain connects TRBV4-2 to TRBJ1-1; possible D gene TRBD1, 6 bases. The CDR3 runs 14 residues. Germline CDR1 and CDR2: LGHNA and YNFKEQ. Trimming took off 0 bases at V and 1 base at J, with 6 bases between the two ends. DNA for the CDR3: TGTGCCAGCAGCCAAGACAGGGGGAACACTGAAGCTTTCTTT. This codes for CASSQDRGNTEAFF.

This clone was picked up a small number of times. V and J are TRBV7-9 and TRBJ1-5; no reliable D call. Germline lookup yields CDR1 SEHNR and CDR2 FQNEAQ (reference sequence). The V end lost 2 bases, the J end lost 5 bases, and 7 bases lay between the germline ends. The CDR3 extends over 13 amino acids. The DNA of the CDR3 is TGTGCCAGCAGCTTATTTGACGATCAGCCCCAGCATTTT. Its translation is CASSLFDDQPQHF.

This chain joins TRBV7-2 and TRBJ2-1; 7 bases are shared with TRBD1. The CDR3 runs 16 residues. Per germline, CDR1 SGHTA and CDR2 FQGNSA. After removal of 2 bases from V and 0 bases from J, the junction contained 4 bases not matched to a gene. The CDR3 here is CASSLRGGNSYNEQFF. CDR3 DNA sequence: TGTGCCAGCAGCTTACGAGGGGGCAACTCCTACAATGAGCAGTTCTTC.

The J gene is TRBJ1-1, the V gene TRBV30; a weak D match, TRBD1 (5 bases). Germline assignment: CDR1 GTSNPN and CDR2 SVGIG (reference sequence). The CDR3 consists of 12 residues. V was trimmed by 4 bases and J by 1 base, leaving 7 bases between them. CDR3 nucleotides: TGTGCCTGGACTCAGGGGAACACTGAAGCTTTCTTT. The encoded protein is CAWTQGNTEAFF.

The chain couples TRBV29-1 to TRBJ2-1; perhaps TRBD1 as D (6 bases). The V gene's germline CDR1 is SQVTM and CDR2 ANQGSEA. V lost 5 bases and J 6 bases, leaving 11 bases between the germline ends. The CDR3 is 12 amino acids. CDR3 coding DNA: TGCAGCGTTTCAGACAGGTTCAATGAGCAGTTCTTC. Translation: CSVSDRFNEQFF.

The rearrangement links TRBV29-1 to TRBJ2-1; D is undetermined. CDR3 length: 8 residues. In germline, CDR1 is SQVTM, CDR2 ANQGSEA. V was pared by 5 bases and J by 12 bases, with 5 bases between. CDR3 bases: TGCAGCGTTACTGGGCAGTTCTTC. Translated: CSVTGQFF.

The chain couples TRBV2 to TRBJ2-3; 10 bases map to TRBD2. Germline CDR1 is SNHLY and CDR2 is FYNNEI. The CDR3 is 14 residues long. Trimming cost V 8 bases and J 2 bases; bases outside gene matches: 4. CDR3: CASGLAGVTDTQYF. The CDR3 bases are TGTGCCAGCGGCCTAGCGGGGGTCACAGATACGCAGTATTTT.

The V call is TRBV30, the J call TRBJ1-1; 8 nucleotides agree with TRBD1. Germline CDR1 GTSNPN, CDR2 SVGIG (reference sequence). J lost 3 bases, V lost 4 bases, and 4 bases had no gene match. The CDR3 is 13 residues long. This chain's CDR3 is CAWTGGLDTEAFF. The CDR3, as DNA: TGTGCCTGGACAGGGGGCCTGGACACTGAAGCTTTCTTT. Complete variable domain (other parts from reference TRBV30 and TRBJ1-1): SQTIHQWPATLVQPVGSPLSLECTVEGTSNPNLYWYRQAAGRGLQLLFYSVGIGQISSEVPQNLSASRPQDRQFILSSKKLLLSDSGFYLCAWTGGLDTEAFFGQGTRLTVV.

The count of this clone is one. The sample has other DNA sequences that encode this CDR3 too. The rearrangement links TRBV29-1 to TRBJ2-1; 9 bases match TRBD1. The CDR3 runs to 10 residues. V shed 7 bases, J shed 9 bases, and the junction held 1 base outside the gene matches. Germline V gene lookup returns CDR1 SQVTM and CDR2 ANQGSEA. CDR3 in DNA: TGCAGCGGGGGACAGGGTGAGCAGTTCTTC. Translation gives CSGGQGEQFF.

This clone occurred a few times. The chain carries TRBV30 and TRBJ1-1; D not resolved. The CDR3 length is 10 residues. Trimming cost V 4 bases and J 11 bases, with 11 bases left between them. Germline V gene data show CDR1 as GTSNPN and CDR2 as SVGIG (reference sequence). DNA of the CDR3: TGTGCCTGGATTGGCATTTGGGCTTTCTTT. Translating gives CAWIGIWAFF.

The rearrangement links TRBV29-1 to TRBJ2-5; 7 bases align to TRBD2. After removal of 7 bases from V and 2 bases from J, the junction contained 4 bases not matched to a gene. The germline V gene has CDR1 SQVTM and CDR2 ANQGSEA. The CDR3 has 12 amino acids. CDR3 loop: CSGRREQETQYF. The CDR3 nucleotides are TGCAGCGGTAGGCGGGAGCAAGAGACCCAGTACTTC.

The chain uses TRBV14 and TRBJ1-2; no clear D gene. Between the trimmed V and J ends, which lost 2 bases and 5 bases, there was a span of 15 bases. Germline V gives CDR1 SGHDN, CDR2 FVKESK. This CDR3 has 15 residues. In DNA, the CDR3 is TGTGCCAGCAGCCAATTGCTGGATCGCTTATATGGCTACACCTTC. It yields the protein CASSQLLDRLYGYTF.

This clone was seen once. The V and J genes are TRBV6-5 and TRBJ1-2, with D tentatively TRBD1 (5 bases). The CDR3 is 14 amino acids. Germline lookup yields CDR1 MNHEY and CDR2 SVGAGI. Trimming stripped 10 bases from V and 0 bases from J, with 15 bases between. The CDR3 DNA sequence: TGTGCCACCCTAGGGGTGCGAGCTAACTATGGCTACACCTTC. Amino acid sequence: CATLGVRANYGYTF.